The 28 T cell receptor beta chains below were found in one sample sequenced in a study of cytomegalovirus exposure and HLA in healthy donors. Amplification used 60 Vbeta primers and 13 Jbeta primers. Clones were read by immunoSEQ multiplex PCR, and TCRdb kept only the in-frame ones, dropping some. The top ten clones hold 7% of a sample with 150,000 or so clones, more than 60% of them seen once. What was sequenced was PBMCs. The receptors shown here come from a woman in her thirties or forties in good health and CMV-seropositive.

This clone has just a few counts. This CDR3 reads CAFGTGLDQPQHF. CDR3 DNA sequence: TGTGCCTTCGGGACAGGACTTGATCAGCCCCAGCATTTT. This chain uses TRBV30 with TRBJ1-5, with 8 bases that match TRBD1. CDR1 GTSNPN and CDR2 SVGIG come from the germline V gene (reference sequence). The trim removed 7 bases at V and 5 bases at J, leaving 7 bases unmatched. This CDR3 is built from 13 residues.

This clone is a singleton in its sample. This chain links TRBV30 with TRBJ1-1, with D uncertain. The CDR3 spans 14 residues. Trimming took off 2 bases at V and 5 bases at J, with 15 bases between the two ends. Germline CDR1 and CDR2: GTSNPN and SVGIG (reference sequence). The CDR3: CAWSPNSFGTEAFF. The CDR3 DNA reads as TGTGCCTGGAGTCCTAATAGTTTCGGGACTGAAGCTTTCTTT.

The CDR3 sequence: CASSRDRGLTPAGYEQYF. CDR3 nucleotide sequence: TGTGCCAGCAGCAGGGACAGGGGTCTTACCCCGGCGGGTTACGAGCAGTACTTC. The rearrangement links TRBV5-4 to TRBJ2-7; 10 nucleotides match TRBD1. V lost 4 bases to trimming and J lost 4 bases; unmatched junction nucleotides: 17. CDR1 is SGHNT and CDR2 is YYREEE in the germline V gene (reference sequence). The CDR3 runs 18 residues. Full variable domain (remainder filled in from reference TRBV5-4 and TRBJ2-7): ETGVTQSPTHLIKTRGQQVTLRCSSQSGHNTVSWYQQALGQGPQFIFQYYREEENGRGNFPPRFSGLQFPNYSSELNVNALELDDSALYLCASSRDRGLTPAGYEQYFGPGTRLTVT.

The chain recombines TRBV7-2 with TRBJ1-4, with 10 bases aligning to TRBD1. V dropped 1 base and J dropped 6; count of bases not matched to a gene: 2. The CDR3 has 15 residues. Germline CDR1 and CDR2: SGHTA and FQGNSA. In DNA, the CDR3 is TGTGCCAGCAGCTTAGGACAGGGGGCTTATGAAAAACTGTTTTTT. Amino acids: CASSLGQGAYEKLFF.

CDR3: CASSYSRSTGELFF. DNA for the CDR3: TGTGCCAGCAGTTACTCTAGGAGTACCGGGGAGCTGTTTTTT. V and J are TRBV6-6 and TRBJ2-2, with no clear D. The germline CDR1 and CDR2 sequences are MNHNY and SVGAGI (reference sequence). V lost 0 bases to trimming and J lost 5 bases, with 7 bases between them. The CDR3 runs to 14 residues.

This chain joins TRBV7-2 and TRBJ1-4; no clear D gene. Trimming cost V 1 base and J 8 bases, with 14 bases left between them. In germline, CDR1 is SGHTA, CDR2 FQGNSA. CDR3 length: 15 amino acids. CDR3: CASSLGGGRKEKLFF. In DNA form, the CDR3 reads TGTGCCAGCAGCTTAGGTGGAGGTAGAAAAGAAAAACTGTTTTTT.

The gene calls are TRBV4-1 and TRBJ2-7; perhaps TRBD2 as D (5 bases). V was trimmed by 0 bases and J by 2 bases, leaving 17 bases between them. The CDR3 is 17 residues long. Germline assignment: CDR1 MGHRA and CDR2 YSYEKL. CDR3 in DNA: TGCGCCAGCAGCCAAGATAGTCGGCGGGTCGAGCCCTACGAGCAGTACTTC. This gives the protein CASSQDSRRVEPYEQYF.

CDR3 bases: TGCAGCGCTGGGACAGATGAAGCTTTCTTT. Its protein is CSAGTDEAFF. V and J are TRBV29-1 and TRBJ1-1; 7 bases are a match to TRBD1. Germline lookup yields CDR1 SQVTM and CDR2 ANQGSEA. V was clipped by 7 bases and J by 7 bases; unmatched bases: 3. The CDR3 extends over 10 amino acids.

This clone was seen a handful of times. This rearrangement joins TRBV11-2 to TRBJ1-2, with D possibly matching TRBD1 (5 bases). The CDR3 consists of 14 residues. Trimming pared 4 bases from V and 4 bases from J, leaving 13 bases between. Germline loops: CDR1 SGHAT, CDR2 FQNNGV. The CDR3 spells CASSSWKGPYGYTF. The DNA of the CDR3 is TGTGCCAGCAGCTCCTGGAAGGGGCCCTATGGCTACACCTTC.

The rearrangement joins TRBV6-1 to TRBJ2-7, with 8 nucleotides matching TRBD2. J lost 3 bases, V lost 3 bases, and 10 bases had no gene match. Germline V gene data show CDR1 as MNHNS and CDR2 as SASEGT. The CDR3 has 16 residues. CDR3 coding DNA: TGTGCCAGCAGTGACCTAGGACTAGCCGGTAACTACGAGCAGTACTTC. This encodes CASSDLGLAGNYEQYF.

This rearrangement joins TRBV29-1 to TRBJ1-2, with 10 positions matching TRBD1. Trimming took 3 bases from V and 8 from J; bases not matched to a gene: 15. CDR1 is SQVTM and CDR2 is ANQGSEA in the germline V gene. This CDR3 spans 16 amino acids. The CDR3 sequence is CSVDLRLQDRGRGYTF. CDR3 nucleotides: TGCAGCGTTGACCTCAGACTACAAGACAGGGGGCGAGGCTACACCTTC.

The chain employs TRBV5-4 and TRBJ1-2; 7 positions match TRBD1. CDR3 size: 13 residues. Germline assignment: CDR1 SGHNT and CDR2 YYREEE (reference sequence). V trimming: 3 bases; J trimming: 4 bases; junction bases outside the gene matches: 3. CDR3 sequence reads: CASSSGDSYGYTF. In DNA form, the CDR3 reads TGTGCCAGCAGCTCCGGGGACAGCTATGGCTACACCTTC.

This chain joins TRBV5-1 and TRBJ2-3, with TRBD2 matching 10 bases. This CDR3 is built from 16 residues. CDR1 is SGHRS and CDR2 is YFSETQ in the germline V gene. V shed 1 base, J shed 4 bases, and the junction held 6 bases outside the gene matches. CDR3: CASSLSPSGGSDTQYF. The CDR3, as DNA: TGCGCCAGCAGCTTGTCCCCTAGCGGGGGATCAGATACGCAGTATTTT.

The chain has TRBV6-1 and TRBJ2-3; D gene ambiguous. This CDR3 region has 16 residues. The V and J ends lost 0 bases and 0 bases respectively, with 10 bases between them. Per germline, CDR1 MNHNS and CDR2 SASEGT. CDR3 sequence reads: CASSEAISRSTDTQYF. CDR3 bases: TGTGCCAGCAGTGAAGCGATTAGCCGTAGCACAGATACGCAGTATTTT.

The V call is TRBV2, the J call TRBJ2-3, with TRBD1 identical over 10 bases. Germline V lookup: CDR1 SNHLY, CDR2 FYNNEI. The V gene end was trimmed by 6 bases and the J gene end by 3 bases; junction bases not matched to a gene: 9. The CDR3 covers 16 residues. The CDR3 spells CASRESGTGVTDTQYF. CDR3 in DNA: TGTGCCAGCAGGGAATCCGGGACAGGGGTTACAGATACGCAGTATTTT.

This clone was counted a few times. The V call is TRBV7-2, the J call TRBJ1-2, with no clear D. There are 14 residues in the CDR3. V lost 7 bases and J lost 2, with 14 bases in between. Germline V gene lookup returns CDR1 SGHTA and CDR2 FQGNSA. The CDR3 DNA reads as TGTGCCAGCACCAAAAGAGACTCAAACTATGGCTACACCTTC. Amino acids: CASTKRDSNYGYTF.

The rearrangement joins TRBV28 to TRBJ1-2, with TRBD1 matching 8 bases. Germline CDR1 reads MDHEN; CDR2 reads SYDVKM. V dropped 3 bases and J dropped 7; count of bases not matched to a gene: 4. CDR3 length: 13 amino acids. The chain's CDR3 is CASSLGQVLGYTF. CDR3 bases: TGTGCCAGCAGTTTGGGACAGGTTCTTGGCTACACCTTC.

The chain links TRBV5-8 to TRBJ1-3, with a tentative D call TRBD1 (6 bases). Germline lookup yields CDR1 SGHTS and CDR2 YDEGEE. The length of the CDR3 is 15 residues. The V end was cut by 5 bases, the J end by 2 bases, with 14 bases between. CDR3 residues: CASRLRGGTGNTIYF. In nucleotides, the CDR3 is TGTGCCAGCAGGCTCAGGGGTGGTACTGGAAACACCATATATTTT.

Note on this clone: Germline is not matched at one junction end, which may reflect a read error. The chain couples TRBV30 to TRBJ1-1; a weak D match, TRBD1 (6 bases). The CDR3 covers 13 residues. The germline V gene encodes CDR1 GTSNPN and CDR2 SVGIG (reference sequence). As DNA, the CDR3 is TGTGCCCGGAGGGGGAGGGGGAACACTGAAGCTTTCTTT. Translation: CARRGRGNTEAFF.

The rearrangement links TRBV19 to TRBJ2-3; no clear D gene. The CDR3 runs to 14 residues. Trimming took off 4 bases at V and 4 bases at J, with 12 bases between the two ends. CDR1 and CDR2 from the germline V gene are LNHDA and SQIVND (reference sequence). CDR3 sequence: CASSTRMGPDTQYF. The DNA for the CDR3 is TGTGCCAGTAGTACAAGGATGGGCCCAGATACGCAGTATTTT.

The gene calls are TRBV6-1 and TRBJ2-3, with D possibly matching TRBD1 (5 bases). With 7 bases removed from V and 4 bases from J, the gap between germline ends came to 9 bases. This CDR3 has 12 residues. CDR1 is MNHNS, CDR2 SASEGT, per germline. The CDR3 is CASNQGADTQYF. CDR3 bases: TGTGCCAGCAACCAGGGCGCAGATACGCAGTATTTT.

V usage is TRBV19 and J usage is TRBJ1-2; tentative D call: TRBD1 (5 bases). Trimming pared 7 bases from V and 6 bases from J, leaving 15 bases between. The CDR3 has 13 amino acids. Germline V lookup: CDR1 LNHDA, CDR2 SQIVND (reference sequence). As DNA, the CDR3 is TGTGCCAGTAAGCACCGGGGGGAGGATGGCTACACCTTC. Protein: CASKHRGEDGYTF.

The chain uses TRBV15 and TRBJ2-1; 7 nucleotides agree with TRBD2. Trimming removed 5 bases from V and 5 bases from J; junction bases left unmatched: 9. The CDR3 extends over 15 amino acids. Germline CDR1 is LNHNV and CDR2 is YYDKDF (reference sequence). The CDR3 region is CATSPGLAEDNEQFF. The CDR3 DNA is TGTGCCACCAGCCCCGGGCTAGCGGAAGACAATGAGCAGTTCTTC.

The J gene is TRBJ1-1, the V gene TRBV5-1; D possibly corresponds to TRBD1 (6 bases). V lost 1 base, J lost 1 base, and 11 bases lay in between. The V gene's germline CDR1 is SGHRS and CDR2 YFSETQ. The CDR3 spans 15 residues. The CDR3 is CASSLYAGENTEAFF. In nucleotides, the CDR3 is TGCGCCAGCAGCTTGTATGCAGGGGAGAACACTGAAGCTTTCTTT.

The genes are TRBV7-9 and TRBJ1-6, with a tentative D call TRBD1 (5 bases). CDR3 size: 14 residues. Germline V gene data show CDR1 as SEHNR and CDR2 as FQNEAQ (reference sequence). V was cut by 3 bases and J by 4 bases, with 7 bases left in between. CDR3 residues: CASSLTAYNSPLHF. Here the CDR3 DNA reads TGTGCCAGCAGCTTGACAGCGTATAATTCACCCCTCCACTTT.

The chain employs TRBV27 and TRBJ1-2; D not certain. V gave up 2 bases and J gave up 4 bases, with 8 bases separating them. Germline V gene data show CDR1 as MNHEY and CDR2 as SMNVEV (reference sequence). The CDR3 runs to 13 residues. The CDR3 loop reads CASSLHSSYGYTF. CDR3 nucleotides: TGTGCCAGCAGTTTACACAGTTCCTATGGCTACACCTTC.

This sequence joins TRBV6-1 and TRBJ2-3; D might be TRBD2 (5 bases). Germline CDR1 and CDR2: MNHNS and SASEGT. The V and J ends lost 5 bases and 4 bases respectively, with 13 bases between them. The CDR3 covers 14 residues. CDR3 in DNA: TGTGCCAGCAGTCCCCGGACTGTAGCAGATACGCAGTATTTT. It yields the protein CASSPRTVADTQYF.

The rearrangement uses TRBV30 and TRBJ1-5, with 8 bases matching TRBD1. Germline V gene sequence: CDR1 GTSNPN, CDR2 SVGIG (reference sequence). V was clipped by 2 bases and J by 5 bases; unmatched bases: 8. This CDR3 comprises 15 residues. This CDR3 is CAWSFRQGADQPQHF. The DNA of the CDR3 is TGTGCCTGGAGTTTTCGGCAGGGGGCGGATCAGCCCCAGCATTTT.